This TCR beta chain comes out of a study of T-cell reconstitution after alpha-beta-depleted transplantation in children. Findings of the study overall: At around two months after transplant, the alpha-beta T cells were reportedly derived from several hundred expanded clones that came from non-depleted graft cells. Counts and diversity of T cells one year after transplant came mostly from newly produced T cells. Some patients' high day-60 TCRbeta diversity was attributed to recipient cells surviving conditioning.

Preparing the TCRbeta library involved the use of unique molecular identifiers. TCRdb reanalysed the PCR reads using MiXCR and keeps one entry per CDR3 protein. The table has around 960,000 distinct CDR3 sequences, roughly 31% seen once. In germline, CDR1 is SGHDT, CDR2 YYEEEE. The CDR3 loop spans 13 amino acids. Trimming took 0 bases from V and 10 from J, leaving 11 bases between them. The sample holds a few counts of this clonotype. Its antigen remains unidentified. This specimen consisted of PBMCs, mostly from graft donor cells, obtained 360 days after TCRalphabeta/CD19-depleted stem cell transplant. The J gene is TRBJ2-1, the V gene TRBV5-6; D is unclear. This sequence was found in a boy under three years old who had a stem cell transplant for SCID, so the T cells may come from the graft donor. As DNA, the CDR3 is TGTGCCAGCAGCTTGGAAGTAGCACGGGAGCAGTTCTTC. As protein: CASSLEVAREQFF.